These 9 T cell receptor beta chains share one sample of origin, sequenced in a study of blood T cell repertoires in COVID-19. Assay: immunoSEQ multiplex PCR; the TCRdb copy retains only in-frame clones and omits some. This sample has tens of thousands of clones, with around nine tenths found just once. The sample was peripheral blood. The receptors shown here come from a human donor in a cohort sampled during active COVID-19.

The V and J genes are TRBV4-3 and TRBJ1-6; unclear D gene. This CDR3 contains 15 residues. CDR1 is LGHNA, CDR2 YSLEER, per germline. V dropped 1 base and J dropped 8 bases, with 12 bases sitting between them. CDR3 amino acids: CASSQATDWDSPLHF. The CDR3 DNA sequence: TGCGCCAGCAGCCAAGCAACAGATTGGGATTCACCCCTCCACTTT.

This chain connects TRBV30 to TRBJ2-7; 10 bases are a match to TRBD2. With V trimmed by 3 bases and J by 0 bases, 5 bases remained unmatched. Looked up from germline, CDR1 is GTSNPN and CDR2 is SVGIG (reference sequence). CDR3 length: 15 residues. Here the CDR3 reads CAWRRGLALSYEQYF. For the CDR3, the DNA is TGTGCCTGGAGGAGGGGACTAGCGCTCTCCTACGAGCAGTACTTC.

This clone has just one count. J is TRBJ2-5 and V is TRBV7-6; the match to TRBD2 covers 12 bases. V trimming: 4 bases; J trimming: 4 bases; junction bases outside the gene matches: 10. The CDR3 runs to 17 residues. Germline CDR1 SGHVS, CDR2 FNYEAQ. The CDR3 reads CASSSRWTSGELETQYF. The DNA for the CDR3 is TGTGCCAGCAGCTCACGATGGACTAGCGGGGAACTAGAGACCCAGTACTTC.

The V gene is TRBV27, the J gene TRBJ1-5; maybe TRBD1 (6 bases). The CDR3 runs to 15 residues. With 5 bases removed from V and 0 bases from J, the gap between germline ends came to 11 bases. From germline, CDR1 is MNHEY and CDR2 SMNVEV (reference sequence). This CDR3 is CASSSGGYSNQPQHF. The CDR3 bases are TGTGCCAGCAGTAGCGGGGGCTATAGCAATCAGCCCCAGCATTTT.

V usage is TRBV30 and J usage is TRBJ2-2, with 12 nucleotides matching TRBD2. Germline lookup yields CDR1 GTSNPN and CDR2 SVGIG (reference sequence). This CDR3 comprises 16 residues. Unmatched junction bases numbered 6, after V lost 4 bases and J lost 3 bases. For the CDR3, the DNA is TGTGCCTGGAATAGACTAGCGGGGGTTTACACCGGGGAGCTGTTTTTT. Residues: CAWNRLAGVYTGELFF.

This chain joins TRBV29-1 and TRBJ1-2, with TRBD1 as a possible D gene (5 bases). Trimming took 3 bases from V and 5 from J, leaving 19 bases between them. The CDR3 is 15 amino acids. The germline gives CDR1 SQVTM, CDR2 ANQGSEA. The CDR3 here is CSVDGAGRLGYGYTF. In DNA form, the CDR3 reads TGCAGCGTTGATGGGGCAGGGCGTTTAGGGTATGGCTACACCTTC.

The rearrangement joins TRBV29-1 to TRBJ2-5; 7 nucleotides agree with TRBD1. From germline, CDR1 is SQVTM and CDR2 ANQGSEA. V lost 0 bases to trimming and J lost 1 base; unmatched junction nucleotides: 11. The CDR3 sequence is 17 residues long. CDR3 region: CSVEDWDSLRAQETQYF. CDR3 nucleotide sequence: TGCAGCGTTGAAGATTGGGACAGCCTTAGGGCCCAAGAGACCCAGTACTTC.

This chain uses TRBV5-6 with TRBJ2-1, with no clear D. From germline, CDR1 is SGHDT and CDR2 YYEEEE. V was cut by 2 bases and J by 6 bases, with 12 bases left in between. This CDR3 spans 14 amino acids. The CDR3 coding sequence is TGTGCCAGCAGCTTAGCAGCGATGATCAATGAGCAGTTCTTC. Its protein product is CASSLAAMINEQFF.

The chain combines TRBV19 with TRBJ1-5; tentatively, D is TRBD1 (6 bases). Per the germline V gene, CDR1 is LNHDA and CDR2 is SQIVND (reference sequence). This CDR3 is built from 15 residues. Trimming cost V 3 bases and J 2 bases, with 11 bases left between them. The CDR3 loop reads CASSMGGLGNQPQHF. CDR3 in DNA: TGTGCCAGTAGTATGGGGGGGCTGGGCAATCAGCCCCAGCATTTT.